This T cell receptor (beta chain) is from a study of CD8 T cells in ankylosing spondylitis. Study findings and constraints: Characteristic of ankylosing spondylitis blood, it appeared, was a TCR beta motif comprising roughly 8 highly homologous variants. From matched ankylosing spondylitis synovial fluid, disease-linked clones were reportedly recovered at significantly enriched levels.

Notes on this clonotype: No antigen is known for it.

For TCR beta, libraries came from quantitative 5'-RACE with molecular barcodes. TCRdb analysed the 5' RACE reads with MiXCR anew, one entry per CDR3 protein. The sample yields about 700,000 distinct CDR3 sequences, around 20% seen once. The CDR3 spans 17 residues. From germline, CDR1 is MNHEY and CDR2 SMNVEV (reference sequence). The ends were cut back, 6 bases at V and 2 bases at J, with 21 bases in the middle. The sequenced sample was blood, either unsorted or a sorted T cell fraction (not recorded which). The chain combines TRBV27 with TRBJ2-3, with a tentative D call TRBD2 (7 bases). The source of this sequence is a male donor with ankylosing spondylitis. CDR3 sequence reads: CASSRLGGRGLTDTQYF. CDR3 bases: TGTGCCAGCAGCCGTCTTGGGGGGCGGGGGCTCACAGATACGCAGTATTTT.